Listed here are 4 T cell receptor beta chains from one sample, sequenced in a study of molecular identifiers for immune sequencing clone quantification. Each CDR3 protein is one row after TCRdb ran MiXCR on the PCR reads. The table includes about half a million distinct CDR3 sequences, about a fifth detected once. Material: naive CD8+ T cells from blood, with Jurkat cell RNA spiked in. As to subset: FACS-sorted CD8+CD4-CCR7+CD45RA+ naive T cells. These receptors were collected from a human donor in good health. Some libraries in this study had Jurkat cell RNA spiked in.

This clonotype was seen many times. The rearrangement links TRBV20-1 to TRBJ2-1, with D maybe TRBD2 (6 bases). The germline V gene encodes CDR1 DFQATT and CDR2 SNEGSKA (reference sequence). This CDR3 comprises 14 residues. V was trimmed by 5 bases and J by 6 bases, leaving 17 bases between them. CDR3 loop: CSAPQPGLSNEQFF. CDR3 coding DNA: TGCAGTGCTCCCCAACCGGGACTCAGCAATGAGCAGTTCTTC.

This clonotype was seen repeatedly, ten times or more. This rearrangement joins TRBV6-5 to TRBJ2-7, with 7 bases aligning to TRBD1. The junction had 6 bases not matched to a gene; V was cut back by 5 bases and J by 2 bases. The length of the CDR3 is 14 residues. Germline V gene data show CDR1 as MNHEY and CDR2 as SVGAGI. The CDR3 protein is CASSPGQPAYEQYF. The CDR3 DNA reads as TGTGCCAGCAGTCCGGGACAGCCTGCCTACGAGCAGTACTTC.

This clonotype was detected only a few times. The chain carries TRBV14 and TRBJ2-7; the match to TRBD2 covers 9 bases. The CDR3 length is 13 residues. The V segment lost 6 bases and the J segment 3 bases; nucleotides outside the gene matches: 3. Germline CDR1 is SGHDN and CDR2 is FVKESK. The CDR3 sequence is CASRTSGNYEQYF. DNA of the CDR3: TGTGCCAGCAGGACTAGCGGAAACTACGAGCAGTACTTC.

This clonotype was found many times. This sequence joins TRBV7-6 and TRBJ2-1; 14 bases fit TRBD2. CDR1 and CDR2 (germline): SGHVS, FNYEAQ. Trimming cost V 5 bases and J 8 bases; bases outside gene matches: 8. The CDR3 has 16 amino acids. The chain's CDR3 is CASSPRLAGGSHEQFF. CDR3 coding DNA: TGTGCCAGCAGCCCTAGACTAGCGGGAGGGTCGCATGAGCAGTTCTTC.